This TCR beta chain was observed in a study of early T cells in non-severe SARS-CoV-2 infection. Overall study: The input, bulk RNA from unsorted whole blood, was sequenced, and chains were unpaired.

Trimming shortened V by 7 bases and J by 1 base, and 7 bases separated the two germline ends. The CDR3 runs 11 residues. CDR1 and CDR2 from the germline V gene are SQVTM and ANQGSEA. Unique molecular identifiers (one per individual cDNA molecule) were attached. A single record per CDR3 protein comes from TCRdb applying MiXCR to the 5' RACE reads. Counted here are about 110,000 distinct CDR3 sequences, 12% occurring once; the ten biggest clones make up around 2.9%. To note about this clonotype: Its antigen is as yet unknown.

General study points: VDJdb matches were skewed toward anti-spike CD8 T cell responses.

The source material was whole blood. The genes are TRBV29-1 and TRBJ1-2, with no clear D. The receptor was isolated from an adult who was a healthcare worker with PCR-confirmed SARS-CoV-2 infection or an uninfected control (not recorded which). CDR3 loop: CSDQFNYGYTF. The CDR3 coding sequence is TGCAGCGATCAGTTTAACTATGGCTACACCTTC.